The next 17 T cell receptor beta chains were all read from a single sample in a study of T-cell reconstitution after alpha-beta-depleted transplantation in children. Researchers prepared the TCRbeta library using unique molecular identifiers, the study reports. TCRdb recomputed calls from the PCR reads with MiXCR, one row per CDR3 protein. This table has roughly 340,000 distinct CDR3 sequences, roughly 17% appearing once. The sequences come from PBMCs, mostly from graft donor cells, collected 360 days after TCRalphabeta/CD19-depleted stem cell transplant. The receptors here all came from a male patient between 2 and 15 years old who had a stem cell transplant for acute lymphoblastic leukemia, so the T cells may come from the graft donor.

This clonotype was detected a few times. The J gene is TRBJ1-1, the V gene TRBV30, with D possibly TRBD1 on 5 matching bases. The CDR3 covers 15 residues. V lost 1 base and J 6 bases, leaving 18 bases between the germline ends. In germline, CDR1 is GTSNPN, CDR2 SVGIG (reference sequence). For the CDR3, the DNA is TGTGCCTGGAGTGGAAGGGGCAGGAGGTTAGCTGAAGCTTTCTTT. This sequence encodes CAWSGRGRRLAEAFF.

This clonotype was observed a handful of times. This sequence joins TRBV5-5 and TRBJ2-3; 9 bases line up with TRBD2. The CDR3 is made up of 15 amino acids. The V gene end was trimmed by 1 base and the J gene end by 2 bases; junction bases not matched to a gene: 2. CDR1 and CDR2 from the germline V gene are SGHKS and YYEKEE (reference sequence). The CDR3 sequence: CASSLQGLATDTQYF. DNA of the CDR3: TGTGCCAGCAGCTTGCAGGGACTAGCCACAGATACGCAGTATTTT.

The chain employs TRBV20-1 and TRBJ2-1; tentatively, D is TRBD1 (6 bases). Germline V lookup: CDR1 DFQATT, CDR2 SNEGSKA (reference sequence). This CDR3 has 12 residues. Between the trimmed V and J ends, which lost 4 bases and 8 bases, there was a span of 12 bases. This CDR3 is CSANSEGDEQFF. In DNA form, the CDR3 reads TGCAGTGCTAACTCAGAGGGGGATGAGCAGTTCTTC.

This clonotype has only a few counts. The gene calls are TRBV4-1 and TRBJ2-7, with D possibly being TRBD2 (6 bases). The CDR3 contains 17 residues. Germline V CDR1 and CDR2: MGHRA, YSYEKL. V was trimmed by 3 bases and J by 0 bases, leaving 18 bases between them. The CDR3 region is CASSQRGRAGASYEQYF. CDR3 DNA sequence: TGCGCCAGCAGCCAGAGGGGAAGAGCGGGCGCCTCCTACGAGCAGTACTTC.

The chain recombines TRBV7-2 with TRBJ2-7; 7 bases map to TRBD1. CDR1 is SGHTA and CDR2 is FQGNSA in the germline V gene. V was pared by 1 base and J by 1 base, with 4 bases of the junction left unmatched. CDR3 length: 15 residues. DNA for the CDR3: TGTGCCAGCAGCTTAGGACAGGGTATGTCCTACGAGCAGTACTTC. Its translation is CASSLGQGMSYEQYF.

A few counts support this clonotype. V gene TRBV20-1 combines with J gene TRBJ2-3; 9 positions agree with TRBD2. The ends lost 6 bases at V and 6 bases at J; junction bases unmatched: 7. This CDR3 region has 13 residues. The germline V gene encodes CDR1 DFQATT and CDR2 SNEGSKA (reference sequence). The CDR3 DNA follows: TGCAGTGCCCCGAGCGGGAGGATGGATACGCAGTATTTT. Amino acid sequence: CSAPSGRMDTQYF.

This clonotype occurred a few times. This chain links TRBV6-5 with TRBJ2-2, with 15 bases that match TRBD2. The CDR3 sequence is 16 residues long. In germline, CDR1 is MNHEY, CDR2 SVGAGI. After removal of 10 bases from V and 0 bases from J, the junction contained 3 bases not matched to a gene. The CDR3 DNA is TGTGCCACGGGACTAGCGGGAGGCACGAACACCGGGGAGCTGTTTTTT. As protein: CATGLAGGTNTGELFF.

This clonotype occurred a few times. V is TRBV14 and J is TRBJ2-1; D assignment may be TRBD1 or TRBD2 (5 bases each). The germline gives CDR1 SGHDN, CDR2 FVKESK. This CDR3 has 14 residues. V was pared by 4 bases and J by 8 bases, with 15 bases between. The CDR3 region is CASSRVLGVDEQFF. Here the CDR3 DNA reads TGTGCCAGCAGCCGAGTACTGGGGGTGGATGAGCAGTTCTTC.

The gene calls are TRBV29-1 and TRBJ2-2; weak D call: TRBD1 (6 bases). Trimming pared 3 bases from V and 5 bases from J, leaving 16 bases between. Germline lookup yields CDR1 SQVTM and CDR2 ANQGSEA. The CDR3 is 15 amino acids. CDR3 in DNA: TGCAGCGTTGATGTGGGGGATAGGGGGACCGGGGAGCTGTTTTTT. Its protein is CSVDVGDRGTGELFF.

This clonotype came up many times. The V and J genes are TRBV4-3 and TRBJ2-3; TRBD2 matches at 11 bases. V gave up 1 base and J gave up 3 bases; unmatched junction bases: 6. This CDR3 comprises 17 residues. The germline V gene encodes CDR1 LGHNA and CDR2 YSLEER. The CDR3 here is CASSQGTSGSGTDTQYF. The CDR3 DNA reads TGCGCCAGCAGCCAAGGAACTAGCGGGAGTGGTACAGATACGCAGTATTTT.

Note on this clonotype: A read error may be the cause here, since a much bigger clone is one base away. The chain carries TRBV7-2 and TRBJ2-7; 11 nucleotides line up with TRBD2. CDR1 SGHTA and CDR2 FQGNSA come from the germline V gene. This CDR3 contains 14 residues. V shed 3 bases, J shed 2 bases, and the junction held 0 bases outside the gene matches. For the CDR3, the DNA is TGTGCCAGCAGCTTTAGCGGGAGGGCCTACGAGCAGTACTTC. This codes for CASSFSGRAYEQYF.

The rearrangement uses TRBV5-1 and TRBJ1-1; D is undetermined. CDR3 size: 12 residues. Germline assignment: CDR1 SGHRS and CDR2 YFSETQ. Deletions cut 4 bases from V and 6 bases from J, with 10 bases between. The chain's CDR3 is CASSPEGAEAFF. Written as DNA, the CDR3 is TGCGCCAGCAGCCCTGAGGGCGCTGAAGCTTTCTTT.

Only a few counts were recorded for this clonotype. This chain connects TRBV10-3 to TRBJ2-7, with 8 bases fitting TRBD2. The CDR3 is 16 amino acids. Looked up from germline, CDR1 is ENHRY and CDR2 is SYGVKD. The V gene end was trimmed by 6 bases and the J gene end by 0 bases; junction bases not matched to a gene: 10. Here the CDR3 reads CAISRTPLADSYEQYF. The CDR3 DNA reads TGTGCCATCAGCCGAACTCCACTAGCGGACTCCTACGAGCAGTACTTC.

This chain joins TRBV28 and TRBJ2-1; D gene uncertain. This CDR3 region has 16 residues. Germline V gene sequence: CDR1 MDHEN, CDR2 SYDVKM. The ends were cut back, 5 bases at V and 0 bases at J, with 14 bases in the middle. The CDR3 region is CASSLTPSISYNEQFF. The CDR3 DNA is TGTGCCAGCAGTCTTACCCCATCGATCTCCTACAATGAGCAGTTCTTC. Full variable domain (missing parts from reference TRBV28 and TRBJ2-1): DVKVTQSSRYLVKRTGEKVFLECVQDMDHENMFWYRQDPGLGLRLIYFSYDVKMKEKGDIPEGYSVSREKKERFSLILESASTNQTSMYLCASSLTPSISYNEQFFGPGTRLTVL.

This clonotype was counted at least ten times. The chain recombines TRBV12-3 or TRBV12-4 with TRBJ2-1; D is uncertain. Trimming shortened V by 0 bases and J by 7 bases, and 10 bases separated the two germline ends. This CDR3 is 14 amino acids long. The CDR3 coding sequence is TGTGCCAGCAGTTTAGCGCCGGTGATGAATGAGCAGTTCTTC. Protein product: CASSLAPVMNEQFF.

Only a few counts were recorded for this clonotype. The chain joins TRBV20-1 to TRBJ1-2, with D maybe TRBD1 (5 bases). V lost 1 base and J lost 2, with 20 bases in between. CDR1 and CDR2 (germline): DFQATT, SNEGSKA (reference sequence). This CDR3 is built from 17 residues. CDR3 residues: CSARVVRVRQENYGYTF. CDR3 DNA: TGCAGTGCTAGAGTTGTCAGGGTCCGACAAGAAAACTATGGCTACACCTTC.

This clonotype appeared a few times. V and J are TRBV18 and TRBJ2-1; 7 bases line up with TRBD2. The germline CDR1 and CDR2 sequences are KGHSH and LQKENI. The CDR3 totals 15 residues. V was clipped by 3 bases and J by 4 bases; unmatched bases: 6. In DNA, the CDR3 is TGTGCCAGCTCACCCGGACTAGGGATGTACAATGAGCAGTTCTTC. It codes for CASSPGLGMYNEQFF.